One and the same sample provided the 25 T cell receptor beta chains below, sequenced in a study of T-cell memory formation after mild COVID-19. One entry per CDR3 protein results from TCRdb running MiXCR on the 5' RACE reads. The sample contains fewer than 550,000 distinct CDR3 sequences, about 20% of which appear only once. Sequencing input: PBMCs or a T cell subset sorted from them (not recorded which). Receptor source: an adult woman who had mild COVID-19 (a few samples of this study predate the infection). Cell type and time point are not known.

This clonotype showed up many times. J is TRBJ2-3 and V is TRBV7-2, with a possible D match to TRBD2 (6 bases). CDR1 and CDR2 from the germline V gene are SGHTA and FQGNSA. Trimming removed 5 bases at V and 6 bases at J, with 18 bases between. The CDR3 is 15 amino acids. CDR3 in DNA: TGTGCCAGCAGCACGGAGGGCCATCGGACCGATACGCAGTATTTT. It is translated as CASSTEGHRTDTQYF. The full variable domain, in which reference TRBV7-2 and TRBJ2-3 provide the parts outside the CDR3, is GAGVSQSPSNKVTEKGKDVELRCDPISGHTALYWYRQSLGQGLEFLIYFQGNSAPDKSGLPSDRFSAERTGGSVSTLTIQRTQQEDSAVYLCASSTEGHRTDTQYFGPGTRLTVL.

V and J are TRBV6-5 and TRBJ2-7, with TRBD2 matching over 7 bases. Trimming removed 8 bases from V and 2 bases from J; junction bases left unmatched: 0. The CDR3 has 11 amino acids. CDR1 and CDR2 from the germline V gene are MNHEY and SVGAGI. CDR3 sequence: CASGGAYEQYF. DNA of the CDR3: TGTGCCAGCGGGGGGGCCTACGAGCAGTACTTC.

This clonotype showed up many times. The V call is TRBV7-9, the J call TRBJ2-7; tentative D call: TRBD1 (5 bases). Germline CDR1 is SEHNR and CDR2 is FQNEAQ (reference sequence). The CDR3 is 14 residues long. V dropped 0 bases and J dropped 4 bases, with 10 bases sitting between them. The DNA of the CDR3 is TGTGCCAGCAGCTTAGCAGGGGCGCGGTACGAGCAGTACTTC. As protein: CASSLAGARYEQYF.

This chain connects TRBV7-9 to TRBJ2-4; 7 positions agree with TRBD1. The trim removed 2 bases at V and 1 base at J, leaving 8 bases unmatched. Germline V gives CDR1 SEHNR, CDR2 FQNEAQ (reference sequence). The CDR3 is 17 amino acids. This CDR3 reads CASSLLVQGVAKNIQYF. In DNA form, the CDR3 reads TGTGCCAGCAGCTTACTCGTCCAGGGGGTCGCCAAAAACATTCAGTACTTC.

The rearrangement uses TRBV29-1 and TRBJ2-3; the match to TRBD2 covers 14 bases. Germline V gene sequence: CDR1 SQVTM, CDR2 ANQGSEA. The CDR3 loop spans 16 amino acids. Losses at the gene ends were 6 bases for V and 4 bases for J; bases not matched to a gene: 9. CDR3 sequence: CSVVGTSGRWADTQYF. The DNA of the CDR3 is TGCAGCGTGGTGGGGACTAGCGGGAGATGGGCAGATACGCAGTATTTT.

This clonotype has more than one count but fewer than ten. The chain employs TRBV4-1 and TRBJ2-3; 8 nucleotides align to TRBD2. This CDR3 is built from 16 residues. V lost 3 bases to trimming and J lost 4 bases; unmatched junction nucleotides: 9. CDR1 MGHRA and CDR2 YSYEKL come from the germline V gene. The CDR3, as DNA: TGCGCCAGCAGCCATCCGGTCGGGGGGGGCTCAGATACGCAGTATTTT. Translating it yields CASSHPVGGGSDTQYF.

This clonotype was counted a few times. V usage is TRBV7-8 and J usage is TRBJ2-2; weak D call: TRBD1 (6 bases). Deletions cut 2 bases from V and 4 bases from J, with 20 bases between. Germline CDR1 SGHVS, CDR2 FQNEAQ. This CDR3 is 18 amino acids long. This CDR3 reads CASSLFVSARTVTGELFF. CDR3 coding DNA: TGTGCCAGCAGCTTATTTGTCTCAGCCAGGACAGTCACCGGGGAGCTGTTTTTT.

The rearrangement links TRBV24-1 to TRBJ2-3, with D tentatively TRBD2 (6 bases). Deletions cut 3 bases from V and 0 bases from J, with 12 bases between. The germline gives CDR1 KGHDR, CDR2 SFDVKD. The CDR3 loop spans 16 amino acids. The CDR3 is CATSDAIGTSTDTQYF. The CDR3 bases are TGTGCCACCAGTGATGCTATCGGGACTAGCACAGATACGCAGTATTTT.

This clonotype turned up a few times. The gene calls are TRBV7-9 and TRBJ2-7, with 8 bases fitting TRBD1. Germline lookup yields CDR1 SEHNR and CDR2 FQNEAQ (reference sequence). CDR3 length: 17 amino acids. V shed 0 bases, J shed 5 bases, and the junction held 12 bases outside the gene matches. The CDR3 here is CASSLARTGNPYDEQYF. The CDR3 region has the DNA TGTGCCAGCAGCTTAGCGAGGACAGGGAACCCCTACGACGAGCAGTACTTC.

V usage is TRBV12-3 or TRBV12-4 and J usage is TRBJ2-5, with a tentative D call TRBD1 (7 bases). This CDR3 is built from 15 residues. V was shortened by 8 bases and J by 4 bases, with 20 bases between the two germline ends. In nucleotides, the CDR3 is TGTGCCAGCCTCCTTTTTGGAGGGGGCGTAGAGACCCAGTACTTC. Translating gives CASLLFGGGVETQYF.

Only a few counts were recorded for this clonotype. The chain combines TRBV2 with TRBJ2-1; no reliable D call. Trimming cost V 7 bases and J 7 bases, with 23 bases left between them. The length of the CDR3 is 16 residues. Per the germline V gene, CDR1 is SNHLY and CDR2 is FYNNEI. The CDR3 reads CASIGNELGYLNEQFF. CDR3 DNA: TGTGCCAGCATAGGTAACGAGCTTGGTTACTTGAATGAGCAGTTCTTC.

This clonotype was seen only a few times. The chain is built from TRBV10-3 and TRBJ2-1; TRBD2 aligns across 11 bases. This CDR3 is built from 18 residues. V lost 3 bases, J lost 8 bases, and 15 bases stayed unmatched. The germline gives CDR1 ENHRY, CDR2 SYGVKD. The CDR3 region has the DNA TGTGCCATCAGTGAATTGACGTATAGCGGGAGGGATAGCGATGAGCAGTTCTTC. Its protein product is CAISELTYSGRDSDEQFF.

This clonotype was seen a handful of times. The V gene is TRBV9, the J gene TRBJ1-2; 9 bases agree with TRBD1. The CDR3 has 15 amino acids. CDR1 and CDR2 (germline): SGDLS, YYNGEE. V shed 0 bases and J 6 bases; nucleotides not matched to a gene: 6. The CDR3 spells CASSVGRDRVNGYTF. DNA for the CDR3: TGTGCCAGCAGCGTAGGACGGGACAGGGTGAATGGCTACACCTTC. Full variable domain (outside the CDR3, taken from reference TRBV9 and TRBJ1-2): DSGVTQTPKHLITATGQRVTLRCSPRSGDLSVYWYQQSLDQGLQFLIQYYNGEERAKGNILERFSAQQFPDLHSELNLSSLELGDSALYFCASSVGRDRVNGYTFGSGTRLTVV.

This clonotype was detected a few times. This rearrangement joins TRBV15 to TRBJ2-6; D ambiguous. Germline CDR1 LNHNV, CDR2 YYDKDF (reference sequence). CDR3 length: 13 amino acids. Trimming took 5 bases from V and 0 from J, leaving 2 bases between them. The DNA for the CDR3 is TGTGCCACCAGCGACTCTGGGGCCAACGTCCTGACTTTC. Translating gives CATSDSGANVLTF.

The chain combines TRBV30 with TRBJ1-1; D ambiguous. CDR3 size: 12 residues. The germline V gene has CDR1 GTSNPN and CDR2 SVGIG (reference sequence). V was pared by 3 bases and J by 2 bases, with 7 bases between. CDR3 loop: CAWRGINTEAFF. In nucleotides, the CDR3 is TGTGCCTGGAGGGGAATAAACACTGAAGCTTTCTTT.

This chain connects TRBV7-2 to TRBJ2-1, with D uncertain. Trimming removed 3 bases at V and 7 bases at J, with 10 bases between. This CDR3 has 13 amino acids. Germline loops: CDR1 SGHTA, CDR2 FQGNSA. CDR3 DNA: TGTGCCAGCAGCTTGCCCGAGTATAATGAGCAGTTCTTC. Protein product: CASSLPEYNEQFF. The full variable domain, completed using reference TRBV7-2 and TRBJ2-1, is GAGVSQSPSNKVTEKGKDVELRCDPISGHTALYWYRQSLGQGLEFLIYFQGNSAPDKSGLPSDRFSAERTGGSVSTLTIQRTQQEDSAVYLCASSLPEYNEQFFGPGTRLTVL.

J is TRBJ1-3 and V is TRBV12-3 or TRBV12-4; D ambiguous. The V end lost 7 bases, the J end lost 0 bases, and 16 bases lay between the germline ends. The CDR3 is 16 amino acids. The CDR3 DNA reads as TGTGCCAGCAATTCGCTTAGGAACTACTCTGGAAACACCATATATTTT. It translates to CASNSLRNYSGNTIYF.

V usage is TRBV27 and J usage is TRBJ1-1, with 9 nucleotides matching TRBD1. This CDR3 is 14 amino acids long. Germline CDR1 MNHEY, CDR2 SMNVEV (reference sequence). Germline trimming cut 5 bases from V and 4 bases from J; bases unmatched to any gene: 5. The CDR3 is CASSTRDRVTEAFF. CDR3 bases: TGTGCCAGCAGTACCAGGGACAGGGTCACTGAAGCTTTCTTT.

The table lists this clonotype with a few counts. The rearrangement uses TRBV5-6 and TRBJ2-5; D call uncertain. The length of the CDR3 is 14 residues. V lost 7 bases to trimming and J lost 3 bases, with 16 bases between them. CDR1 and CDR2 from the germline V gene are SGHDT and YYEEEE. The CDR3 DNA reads TGTGCCAGCTCGGAGAAGCAGAGCGAAGAGACCCAGTACTTC. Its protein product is CASSEKQSEETQYF.

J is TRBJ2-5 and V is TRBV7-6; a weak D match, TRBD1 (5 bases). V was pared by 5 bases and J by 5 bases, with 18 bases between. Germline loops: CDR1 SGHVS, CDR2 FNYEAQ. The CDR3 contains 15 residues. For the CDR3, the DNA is TGTGCCAGCAGCCCCAAACTCGGAAACAGGGAGACCCAGTACTTC. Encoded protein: CASSPKLGNRETQYF.

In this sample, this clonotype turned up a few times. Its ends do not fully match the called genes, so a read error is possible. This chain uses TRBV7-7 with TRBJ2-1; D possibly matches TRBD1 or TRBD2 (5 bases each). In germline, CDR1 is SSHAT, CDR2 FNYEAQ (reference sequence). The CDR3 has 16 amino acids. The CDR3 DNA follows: TGTGCTAGCAGCGCCGGGACGAAAAGCTCCTACAATGAGCAGTTCTTC. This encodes CASSAGTKSSYNEQFF.

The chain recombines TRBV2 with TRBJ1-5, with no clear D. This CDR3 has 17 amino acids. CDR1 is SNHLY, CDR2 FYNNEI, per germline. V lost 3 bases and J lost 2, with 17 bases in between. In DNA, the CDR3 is TGTGCCAGCAGTGACGGGGAAAGAAAGGTTGGCAATCAGCCCCAGCATTTT. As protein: CASSDGERKVGNQPQHF.

CDR3 region: CASSLATGPYNEQFF. The CDR3 DNA reads TGCGCCAGCAGCTTGGCCACGGGCCCCTACAATGAGCAGTTCTTC. The J gene is TRBJ2-1, the V gene TRBV5-1; D remains ambiguous. This CDR3 comprises 15 residues. Germline V gene lookup returns CDR1 SGHRS and CDR2 YFSETQ. The V end lost 0 bases, the J end lost 2 bases, and 9 bases lay between the germline ends.

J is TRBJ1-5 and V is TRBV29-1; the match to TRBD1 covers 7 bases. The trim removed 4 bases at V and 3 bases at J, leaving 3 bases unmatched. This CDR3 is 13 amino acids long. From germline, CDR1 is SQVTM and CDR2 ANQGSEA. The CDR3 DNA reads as TGCAGCGTTGGCGACAGGGTCAATCAGCCCCAGCATTTT. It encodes CSVGDRVNQPQHF. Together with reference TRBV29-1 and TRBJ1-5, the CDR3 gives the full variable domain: SAVISQKPSRDICQRGTSLTIQCQVDSQVTMMFWYRQQPGQSLTLIATANQGSEATYESGFVIDKFPISRPNLTFSTLTVSNMSPEDSSIYLCSVGDRVNQPQHFGDGTRLSIL.

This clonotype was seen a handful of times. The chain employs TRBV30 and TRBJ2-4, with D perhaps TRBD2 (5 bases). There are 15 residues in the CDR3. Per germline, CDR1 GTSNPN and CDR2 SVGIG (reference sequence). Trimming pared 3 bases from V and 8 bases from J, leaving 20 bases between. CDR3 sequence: CAWSPPGLTSYIQYF. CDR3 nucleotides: TGTGCCTGGAGCCCCCCCGGACTCACGAGCTACATTCAGTACTTC.